This TCR beta chain was documented in a study of shared clonotypes between healthy human individuals. Repertoires were generated with immunoSEQ multiplex PCR, while TCRdb's copy carries only in-frame clones and drops some. The data show a few million clones, with under 97% seen just once and roughly 0.13% held by the top ten. The specimen was naive CD4+ T cells sorted from blood. Stated subset: CD45RA+ positively selected. This TCR came from a man in his late teens or twenties in good health.

The CDR3 bases are TGTGCCAGCAGCTGGTCGGGCACCGGGGAGCTGTTTTTT. It encodes CASSWSGTGELFF. J is TRBJ2-2 and V is TRBV9; D is uncertain. Germline-derived CDR1 and CDR2 are SGDLS and YYNGEE. Trimming took off 4 bases at V and 4 bases at J, with 8 bases between the two ends. The CDR3 is 13 amino acids.